The clone carrying this TCR beta chain has just one count. Its antigen is undetermined. Repertoires were generated with immunoSEQ multiplex PCR, while TCRdb's copy carries only in-frame clones and drops some. The sample contains about 50,000 clones, 94% of which appear only once. The V and J ends lost 4 bases and 0 bases respectively, with 10 bases between them. Germline V lookup: CDR1 SGDLS, CDR2 YYNGEE. The CDR3 length is 14 residues. This entry comes from a study of T cells after posttransplantation cyclophosphamide. Study observations and caveats: Later blood repertoires were often dominated by clones from the donor CD8+ memory compartment. Tissue-infiltrating T cells from skin or gut overlapped little with blood T cells.

This related bone marrow graft donor gave peripheral blood on the day of marrow donation. This TCR came from a woman aged 30 to 39 in good health and a related stem cell transplant donor. This sequence joins TRBV9 and TRBJ2-5, with D possibly matching TRBD1 (6 bases). The material sequenced was PBMCs. For the CDR3, the DNA is TGTGCCAGCAGCCTAAGACAGGACCAAGAGACCCAGTACTTC. This sequence encodes CASSLRQDQETQYF.